This T cell receptor beta chain is drawn from a study of T cell clonotyping in hematopoietic cell transplantation. Study-wide points: Pathologically expanded recipient clonotypes increased progressively from day 30 to day 180 as diversity fell.

To note about this clone: Its specificity is not known.

The germline V gene has CDR1 MGHRA and CDR2 YSYEKL. The CDR3 covers 18 residues. V lost 0 bases and J lost 6; bases outside the gene matches: 10. Libraries were prepared by immunoSEQ multiplex PCR; TCRdb keeps only in-frame clonotypes and omits some of them. The sample has 65,000 to 80,000 clones, 90% to 96% seen once. Indicated time point: recipient sample about 28 days before transplant, after cytoreduction. Specimen: peripheral blood mononuclear cells, collected before stem cell transplant. The source of this sequence is a woman in her forties or fifties with acute myeloid leukemia. Some clones in this sample may be carry-over from other donors' samples. The V gene is TRBV4-1, the J gene TRBJ2-4; TRBD2 matches at 11 bases. CDR3 sequence: CASSQDLTTSGTVNIQYF. In DNA form, the CDR3 reads TGCGCCAGCAGCCAAGATTTGACGACTAGCGGGACGGTAAACATTCAGTACTTC.